This T cell receptor (beta chain) came from a study of cytomegalovirus exposure and HLA in healthy donors. Study at large: Clustering assigned 81% of the roughly 400 genotyped donors to the Caucasian-associated ancestry cluster.

This clone was found once. Its matching antigen is unknown. The PCR ran on 60 Vbeta and 13 Jbeta primers. Data came from immunoSEQ multiplex PCR; TCRdb stores just in-frame clones and leaves some out. Of roughly 100,000 clones in the sample, roughly 80% were seen once. The CDR3 loop spans 16 amino acids. V gave up 3 bases and J gave up 0 bases; unmatched junction bases: 4. Germline CDR1 and CDR2: LGHNA and YNFKEQ. Findings and caveats of the study: The study had only CMV serostatus as immune exposure information.

The sequence derives from a woman in her thirties or forties in good health and CMV-seropositive. The chain has TRBV4-2 and TRBJ2-1; 8 nucleotides match TRBD1. Sequencing input: PBMCs. The CDR3 nucleotides are TGTGCCAGCAGCCAGCGGACAGGGAGCTCCTACAATGAGCAGTTCTTC. It is translated as CASSQRTGSSYNEQFF.